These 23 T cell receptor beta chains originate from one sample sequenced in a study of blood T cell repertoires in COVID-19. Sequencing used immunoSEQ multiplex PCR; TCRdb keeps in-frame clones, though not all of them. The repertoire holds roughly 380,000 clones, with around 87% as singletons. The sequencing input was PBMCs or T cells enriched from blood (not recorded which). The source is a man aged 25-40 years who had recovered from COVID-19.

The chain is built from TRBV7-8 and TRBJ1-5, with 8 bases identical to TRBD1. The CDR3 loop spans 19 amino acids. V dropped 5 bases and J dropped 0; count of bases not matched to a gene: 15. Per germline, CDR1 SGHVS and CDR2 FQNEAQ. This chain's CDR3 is CASSPLQGASPYSNQPQHF. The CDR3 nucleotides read TGTGCCAGCAGCCCCCTGCAGGGGGCGAGTCCCTATAGCAATCAGCCCCAGCATTTT.

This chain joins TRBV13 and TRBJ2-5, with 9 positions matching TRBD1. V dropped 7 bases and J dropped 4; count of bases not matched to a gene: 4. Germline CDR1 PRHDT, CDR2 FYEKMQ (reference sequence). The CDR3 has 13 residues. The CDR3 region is CASTRDRAETQYF. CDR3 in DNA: TGTGCCAGCACTAGGGACAGGGCAGAGACCCAGTACTTC. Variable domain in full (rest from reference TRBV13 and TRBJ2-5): AAGVIQSPRHLIKEKRETATLKCYPIPRHDTVYWYQQGPGQDPQFLISFYEKMQSDKGSIPDRFSAQQFSDYHSELNMSSLELGDSALYFCASTRDRAETQYFGPGTRLLVL.

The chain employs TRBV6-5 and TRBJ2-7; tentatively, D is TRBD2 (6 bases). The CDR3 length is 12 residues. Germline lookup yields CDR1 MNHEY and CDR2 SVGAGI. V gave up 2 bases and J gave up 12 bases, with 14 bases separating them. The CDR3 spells CASSYGAGSWYF. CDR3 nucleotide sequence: TGTGCCAGCAGTTACGGTGCGGGATCCTGGTACTTC.

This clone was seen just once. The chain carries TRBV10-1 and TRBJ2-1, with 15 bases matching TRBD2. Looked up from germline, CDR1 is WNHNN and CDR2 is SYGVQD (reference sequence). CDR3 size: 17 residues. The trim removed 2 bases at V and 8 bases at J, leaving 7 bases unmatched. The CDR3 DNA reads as TGCGCCAGCAGTGAGAGGACTAGCGGGGGGGCCGTGGATGAGCAGTTCTTC. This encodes CASSERTSGGAVDEQFF.

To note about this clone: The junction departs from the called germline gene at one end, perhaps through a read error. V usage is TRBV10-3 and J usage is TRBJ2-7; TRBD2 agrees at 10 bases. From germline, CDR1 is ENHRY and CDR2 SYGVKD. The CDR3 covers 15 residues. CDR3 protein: CAISQSLAGAYEQYF. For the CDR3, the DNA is TGTGCCATCAGTCAGTCCCTAGCGGGGGCCTACGAGCAGTACTTC.

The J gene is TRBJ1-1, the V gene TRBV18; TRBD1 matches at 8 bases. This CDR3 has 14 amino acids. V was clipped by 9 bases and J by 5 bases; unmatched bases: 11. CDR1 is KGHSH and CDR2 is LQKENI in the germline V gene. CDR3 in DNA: TGTGCCAGTCGCCAAACAGGGGGAGGGACTGAAGCTTTCTTT. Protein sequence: CASRQTGGGTEAFF.

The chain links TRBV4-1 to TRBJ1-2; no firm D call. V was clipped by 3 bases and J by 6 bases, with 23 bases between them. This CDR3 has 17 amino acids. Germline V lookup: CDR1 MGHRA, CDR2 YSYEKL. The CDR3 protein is CASSHPRSLPRLDGYTF. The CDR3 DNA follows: TGCGCCAGCAGCCACCCCCGGAGCCTTCCGAGACTCGATGGCTACACCTTC.

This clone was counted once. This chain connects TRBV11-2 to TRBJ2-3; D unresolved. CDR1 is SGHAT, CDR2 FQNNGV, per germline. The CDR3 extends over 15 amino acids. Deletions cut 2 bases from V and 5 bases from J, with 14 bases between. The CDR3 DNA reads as TGTGCCAGCAGCTTAACAGCCTACGAAAGAGATACGCAGTATTTT. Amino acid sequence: CASSLTAYERDTQYF. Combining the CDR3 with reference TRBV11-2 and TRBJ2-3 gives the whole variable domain EAGVAQSPRYKIIEKRQSVAFWCNPISGHATLYWYQQILGQGPKLLIQFQNNGVVDDSQLPKDRFSAERLKGVDSTLKIQPAKLEDSAVYLCASSLTAYERDTQYFGPGTRLTVL.

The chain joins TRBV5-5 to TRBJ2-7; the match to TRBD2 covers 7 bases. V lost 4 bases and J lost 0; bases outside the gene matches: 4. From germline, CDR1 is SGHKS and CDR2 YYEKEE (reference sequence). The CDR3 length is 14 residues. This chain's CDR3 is CASSRGGDSYEQYF. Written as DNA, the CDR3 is TGTGCCAGCAGCCGGGGAGGGGACTCCTACGAGCAGTACTTC.

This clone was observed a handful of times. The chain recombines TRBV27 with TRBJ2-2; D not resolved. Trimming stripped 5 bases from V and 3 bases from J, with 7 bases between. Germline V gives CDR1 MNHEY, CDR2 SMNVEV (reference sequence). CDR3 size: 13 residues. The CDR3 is CASSPDYTGELFF. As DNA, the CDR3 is TGTGCCAGCAGTCCAGACTACACCGGGGAGCTGTTTTTT.

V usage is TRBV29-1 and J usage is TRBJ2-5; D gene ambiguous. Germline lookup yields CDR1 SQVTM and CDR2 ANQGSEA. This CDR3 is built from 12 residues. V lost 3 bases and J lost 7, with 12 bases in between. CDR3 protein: CSVDPRFGTQYF. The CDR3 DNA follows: TGCAGCGTTGACCCCCGTTTCGGGACCCAGTACTTC.

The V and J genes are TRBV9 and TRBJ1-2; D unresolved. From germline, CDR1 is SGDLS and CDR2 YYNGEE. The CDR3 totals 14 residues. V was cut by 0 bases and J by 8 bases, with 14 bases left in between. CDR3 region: CASSVALGGYGYTF. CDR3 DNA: TGTGCCAGCAGCGTAGCTTTAGGAGGGTACGGCTACACCTTC.

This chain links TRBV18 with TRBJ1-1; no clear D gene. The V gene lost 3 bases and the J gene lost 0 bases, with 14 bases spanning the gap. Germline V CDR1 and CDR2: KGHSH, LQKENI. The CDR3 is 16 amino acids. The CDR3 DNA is TGTGCCAGCTCACCCTCGAGTCCAGGCATGAACACTGAAGCTTTCTTT. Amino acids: CASSPSSPGMNTEAFF.

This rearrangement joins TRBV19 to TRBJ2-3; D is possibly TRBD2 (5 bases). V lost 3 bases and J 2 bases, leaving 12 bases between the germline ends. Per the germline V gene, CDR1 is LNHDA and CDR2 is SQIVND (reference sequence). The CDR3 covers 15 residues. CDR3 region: CASSMGSGNTDTQYF. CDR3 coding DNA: TGTGCCAGTAGTATGGGCTCGGGAAACACAGATACGCAGTATTTT.

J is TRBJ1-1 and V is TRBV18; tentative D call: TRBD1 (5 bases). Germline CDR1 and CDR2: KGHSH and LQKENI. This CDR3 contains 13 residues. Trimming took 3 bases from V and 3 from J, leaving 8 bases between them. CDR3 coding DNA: TGTGCCAGCTCACCGGTAGGGGACACTGAAGCTTTCTTT. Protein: CASSPVGDTEAFF.

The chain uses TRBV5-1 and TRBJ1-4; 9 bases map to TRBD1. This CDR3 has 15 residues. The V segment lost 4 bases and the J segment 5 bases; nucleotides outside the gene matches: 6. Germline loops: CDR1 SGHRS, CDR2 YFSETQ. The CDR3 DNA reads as TGCGCCAGCAGCCCAACAGGGGGCCGGAATGAAAAACTGTTTTTT. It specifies CASSPTGGRNEKLFF.

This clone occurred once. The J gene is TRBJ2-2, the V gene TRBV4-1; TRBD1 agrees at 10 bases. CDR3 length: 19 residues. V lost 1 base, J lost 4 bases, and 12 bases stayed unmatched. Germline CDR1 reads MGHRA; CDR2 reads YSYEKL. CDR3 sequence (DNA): TGCGCCAGCAGCCAAGCCCCCGGTTCAGACAGGGGGCTCACCGGGGAGCTGTTTTTT. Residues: CASSQAPGSDRGLTGELFF.

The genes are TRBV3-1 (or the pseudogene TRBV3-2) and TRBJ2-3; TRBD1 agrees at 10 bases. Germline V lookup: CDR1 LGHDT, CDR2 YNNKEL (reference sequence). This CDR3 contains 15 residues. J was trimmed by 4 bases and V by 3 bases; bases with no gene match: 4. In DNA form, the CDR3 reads TGTGCCAGCAGCCAGGGGGACAGGGGTGCAGATACGCAGTATTTT. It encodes CASSQGDRGADTQYF.

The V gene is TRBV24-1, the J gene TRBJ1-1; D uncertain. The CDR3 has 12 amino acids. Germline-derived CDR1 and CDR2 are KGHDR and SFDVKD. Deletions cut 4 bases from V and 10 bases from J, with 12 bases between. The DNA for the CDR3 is TGTGCCACCAGTGAATGCGGCCCGGGAGCTTTCTTT. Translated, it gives CATSECGPGAFF.

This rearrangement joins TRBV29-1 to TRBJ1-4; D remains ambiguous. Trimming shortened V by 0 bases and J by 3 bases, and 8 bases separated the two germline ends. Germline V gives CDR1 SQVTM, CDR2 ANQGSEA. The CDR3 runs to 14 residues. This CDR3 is CSVEDPTANEKLFF. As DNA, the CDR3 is TGCAGCGTTGAAGATCCCACAGCTAATGAAAAACTGTTTTTT. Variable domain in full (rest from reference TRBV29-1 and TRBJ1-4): SAVISQKPSRDICQRGTSLTIQCQVDSQVTMMFWYRQQPGQSLTLIATANQGSEATYESGFVIDKFPISRPNLTFSTLTVSNMSPEDSSIYLCSVEDPTANEKLFFGSGTQLSVL.

The CDR3 here is CASSPGQGLYQPQHF. The CDR3 bases are TGTGCCAGCTCACCAGGGCAGGGGCTATATCAGCCCCAGCATTTT. The gene calls are TRBV18 and TRBJ1-5; maybe TRBD1 (6 bases). Germline assignment: CDR1 KGHSH and CDR2 LQKENI. The V gene lost 2 bases and the J gene lost 5 bases, with 13 bases spanning the gap. The CDR3 has 15 residues.

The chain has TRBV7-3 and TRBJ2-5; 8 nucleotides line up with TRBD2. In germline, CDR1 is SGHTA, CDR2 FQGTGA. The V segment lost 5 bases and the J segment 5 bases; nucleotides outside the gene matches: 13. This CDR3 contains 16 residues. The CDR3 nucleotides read TGTGCCAGCAGCCAAAACGGCGAGCGGGGGATTGAGACCCAGTACTTC. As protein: CASSQNGERGIETQYF.

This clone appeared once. The CDR3 DNA sequence: TGTGCCAGCAGCAGGGGGGACAGGGGCTATGGCTACACCTTC. Protein product: CASSRGDRGYGYTF. V usage is TRBV2 and J usage is TRBJ1-2, with TRBD1 matching over 10 bases. The CDR3 loop spans 14 amino acids. The V gene's germline CDR1 is SNHLY and CDR2 FYNNEI. V dropped 6 bases and J dropped 4; count of bases not matched to a gene: 5.